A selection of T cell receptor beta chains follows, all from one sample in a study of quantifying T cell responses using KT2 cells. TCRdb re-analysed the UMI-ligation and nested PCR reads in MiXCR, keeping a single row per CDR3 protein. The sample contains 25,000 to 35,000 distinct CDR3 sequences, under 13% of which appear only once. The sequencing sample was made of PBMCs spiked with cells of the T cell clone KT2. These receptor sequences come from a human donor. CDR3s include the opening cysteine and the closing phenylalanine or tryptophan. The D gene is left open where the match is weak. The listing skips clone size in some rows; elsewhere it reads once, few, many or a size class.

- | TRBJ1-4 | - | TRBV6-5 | CASSYGRQSTEKLFF | TGTGCCAGCAGTTACGGTCGGCAGTCTACGGAAAAACTGTTTTTT
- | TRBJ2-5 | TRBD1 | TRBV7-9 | CASSTQETGQQETQYF | TGTGCCAGCAGCACACAAGAGACAGGGCAGCAAGAGACCCAGTACTTC
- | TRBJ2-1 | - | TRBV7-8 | CASSYQTKRNNEQFF | TGTGCCAGCAGCTACCAGACGAAACGGAACAATGAGCAGTTCTTC
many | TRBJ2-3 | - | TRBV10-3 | CAITATPLVTDTQYF | TGTGCCATCACCGCGACACCCCTCGTCACAGATACGCAGTATTTT
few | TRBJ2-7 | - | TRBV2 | CASSGRDQLQYF | TGTGCCAGCAGTGGTCGGGATCAACTGCAGTACTTC
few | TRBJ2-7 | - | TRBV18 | CASSPRQQGKGEQYF | TGTGCCAGCTCCCCCCGCCAACAGGGAAAGGGCGAGCAGTACTTC
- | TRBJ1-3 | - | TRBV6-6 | CASVKDSGNTIYF | TGTGCCAGCGTTAAAGACTCTGGAAACACCATATATTTT
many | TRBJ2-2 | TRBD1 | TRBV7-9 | CASSLRTGGTGELFF | TGTGCCAGCAGCTTGAGGACAGGGGGCACCGGGGAGCTGTTTTTT
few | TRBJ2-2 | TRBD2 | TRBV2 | CASTPLGRGAPGELFF | TGTGCCAGCACTCCCCTTGGGAGGGGCGCCCCCGGGGAGCTGTTTTTT
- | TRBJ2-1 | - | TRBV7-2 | CASSLQGIGEQFF | TGTGCCAGCAGCTTACAGGGGATAGGTGAGCAGTTCTTC
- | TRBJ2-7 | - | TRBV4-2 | CASSQVGHSYEQYF | TGTGCCAGCAGCCAAGTCGGGCACTCCTACGAGCAGTACTTC
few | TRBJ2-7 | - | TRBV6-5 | CASRPPDTKYEQYF | TGTGCCAGCAGACCGCCCGACACCAAGTACGAGCAGTACTTC
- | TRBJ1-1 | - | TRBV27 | CASRKNTEAFF | TGTGCCAGTAGAAAGAACACTGAAGCTTTCTTT
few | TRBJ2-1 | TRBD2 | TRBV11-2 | CASSLIRPGTSRGEQFF | TGTGCCAGCAGCTTAATTAGGCCCGGGACTAGCCGGGGGGAGCAGTTCTTC
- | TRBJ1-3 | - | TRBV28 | CASSLRLGSGNTIYF | TGTGCCAGCAGTTTAAGGTTAGGTTCCGGAAACACCATATATTTT
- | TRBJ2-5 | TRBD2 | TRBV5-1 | CASSLSPTSGQETQYF | TGCGCCAGCAGCTTATCCCCGACTAGCGGCCAAGAGACCCAGTACTTC
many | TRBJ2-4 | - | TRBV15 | CATSRSLQRAKNIQYF | TGTGCCACCAGCAGATCGCTCCAGCGGGCAAAAAACATTCAGTACTTC
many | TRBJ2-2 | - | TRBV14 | CASSQGYTGELFF | TGTGCCAGCAGCCAGGGATATACCGGGGAGCTGTTTTTT
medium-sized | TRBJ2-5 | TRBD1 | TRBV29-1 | CSVNRGRELETQYF | TGCAGCGTTAACAGGGGCCGGGAATTGGAGACCCAGTACTTC
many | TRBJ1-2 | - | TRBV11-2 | CASSLESLGAGYTF | TGTGCCAGCAGCTTAGAGTCGTTAGGGGCTGGCTACACCTTC
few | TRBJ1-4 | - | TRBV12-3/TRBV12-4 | CASSLGLLGMRTNEKLFF | TGTGCCAGCAGTTTAGGCCTCCTTGGGATGCGCACTAATGAAAAACTGTTTTTT
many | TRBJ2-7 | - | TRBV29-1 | CSVFYGTAAGEQYF | TGCAGCGTTTTTTATGGGACCGCTGCTGGGGAGCAGTACTTC
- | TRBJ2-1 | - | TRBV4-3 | CASSQDPGTNSYNEQFF | TGCGCCAGCAGCCAAGATCCCGGGACCAACTCCTACAATGAGCAGTTCTTC
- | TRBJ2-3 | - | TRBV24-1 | CATSAGAGDTQYF | TGTGCCACCAGTGCCGGGGCAGGAGATACGCAGTATTTT
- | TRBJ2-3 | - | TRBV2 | CASSEAQDPGGGRTDTQYF | TGTGCCAGCAGTGAAGCCCAGGATCCCGGGGGCGGCCGCACAGATACGCAGTATTTT
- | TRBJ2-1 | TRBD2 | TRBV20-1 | CSATPGTSLIDEQFF | TGCAGTGCAACACCCGGGACTAGCCTCATTGATGAGCAGTTCTTC
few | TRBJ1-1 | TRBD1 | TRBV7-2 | CASSGQGTPGTEAFF | TGTGCCAGCAGTGGACAGGGGACCCCGGGCACTGAAGCTTTCTTT
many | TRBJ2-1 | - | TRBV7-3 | CASSLTEGDEQFF | TGTGCCAGCAGCTTAACGGAAGGCGATGAGCAGTTCTTC
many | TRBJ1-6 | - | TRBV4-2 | CASSQDYTGLNSPLHF | TGTGCCAGCAGCCAAGATTATACAGGGTTAAATTCACCCCTCCACTTT
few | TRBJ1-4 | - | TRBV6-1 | CASMTAGDEKLFF | TGTGCCAGCATGACAGCCGGAGATGAAAAACTGTTTTTT
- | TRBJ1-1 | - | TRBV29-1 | CSVQTGNTEAFF | TGCAGCGTCCAGACAGGGAACACTGAAGCTTTCTTT
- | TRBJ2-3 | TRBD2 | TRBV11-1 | CASSLDRGGTDTQYF | TGTGCCAGCAGCTTAGATCGGGGGGGCACAGATACGCAGTATTTT
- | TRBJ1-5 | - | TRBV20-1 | CSAREWTDSNQPQHF | TGCAGTGCTAGAGAGTGGACGGATAGCAATCAGCCCCAGCATTTT
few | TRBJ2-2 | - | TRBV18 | CASSTDLTGELFF | TGTGCCAGCTCAACCGACCTCACCGGGGAGCTGTTTTTT
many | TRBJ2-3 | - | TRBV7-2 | CASSLARPDTQYF | TGTGCCAGCAGCTTAGCGAGGCCAGATACGCAGTATTTT
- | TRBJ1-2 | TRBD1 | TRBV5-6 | CASTVVRGRTNYGYTF | TGTGCCAGCACCGTGGTGAGGGGGCGCACCAACTATGGCTACACCTTC
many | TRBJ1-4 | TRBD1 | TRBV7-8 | CASSPTHPGQGNEKLFF | TGTGCCAGCAGCCCAACCCATCCGGGACAGGGAAATGAAAAACTGTTTTTT
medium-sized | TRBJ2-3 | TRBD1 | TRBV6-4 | CASSVTGQGADTQYF | TGTGCCAGCAGTGTTACGGGACAGGGGGCAGATACGCAGTATTTT
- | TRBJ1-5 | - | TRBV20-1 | CSAREQGDQPQHF | TGCAGTGCTAGAGAACAGGGCGATCAGCCCCAGCATTTT
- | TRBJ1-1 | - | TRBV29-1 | CSAGSIMNTEAFF | TGCAGCGCTGGGTCTATAATGAACACTGAAGCTTTCTTT
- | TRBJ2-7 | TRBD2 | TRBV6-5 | CASSYSAGGSKEQYF | TGTGCCAGCAGTTACTCTGCGGGAGGATCGAAAGAGCAGTACTTC
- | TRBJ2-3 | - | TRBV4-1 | CASSQDRPGWGTDTQYF | TGCGCCAGCAGCCAAGATCGGCCAGGCTGGGGCACAGATACGCAGTATTTT
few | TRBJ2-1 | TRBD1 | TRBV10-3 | CAISESTDRGQFF | TGTGCCATCAGTGAGTCGACGGACAGGGGTCAGTTCTTC
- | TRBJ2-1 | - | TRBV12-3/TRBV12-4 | CASSLGESASPRDEQFF | TGTGCCAGCAGTTTAGGAGAGTCGGCTAGCCCCCGGGATGAGCAGTTCTTC
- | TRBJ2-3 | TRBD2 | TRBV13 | CASSQGWRGGPGDTQYF | TGTGCCAGCAGCCAAGGATGGCGGGGGGGCCCTGGAGATACGCAGTATTTT
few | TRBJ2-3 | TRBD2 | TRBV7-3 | CASSRAGTSGRDTQYF | TGTGCCAGCAGCCGTGCAGGGACTAGCGGGAGGGATACGCAGTATTTT
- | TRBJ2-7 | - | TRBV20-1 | CSARGDFAYEQYF | TGCAGTGCTAGGGGGGACTTCGCCTACGAGCAGTACTTC
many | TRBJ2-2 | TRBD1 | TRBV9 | CASSVDRAITGELFF | TGTGCCAGCAGCGTCGACAGGGCGATCACCGGGGAGCTGTTTTTT
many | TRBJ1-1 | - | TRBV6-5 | CASSYGQGWTEAFF | TGTGCCAGCAGTTATGGGCAGGGCTGGACTGAAGCTTTCTTT
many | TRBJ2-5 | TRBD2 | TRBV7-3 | CASSLLGLAGGQETQYF | TGTGCCAGCAGCTTACTCGGACTAGCGGGGGGGCAAGAGACCCAGTACTTC
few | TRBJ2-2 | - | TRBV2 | CASRQTTNTGELFF | TGTGCCAGCCGACAGACCACGAACACCGGGGAGCTGTTTTTT
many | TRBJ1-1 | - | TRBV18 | CASSPLGQNTEAFF | TGTGCCAGCTCACCCCTCGGACAGAACACTGAAGCTTTCTTT